This TCR beta chain is from a study of blood T cell repertoires in COVID-19. Study-level information: Researchers got acute and convalescent COVID-19 samples from the United States, Italy and Spain.

This CDR3 region has 13 residues. The germline V and J ends were trimmed by 0 bases and 3 bases, with 7 bases remaining between them. Per the germline V gene, CDR1 is SGHRS and CDR2 is YFSETQ. Symptom resolution, clearance, or two negative PCRs marked donors in Cohort 3 as recovered. This table comes from immunoSEQ multiplex PCR, and its TCRdb copy is limited to in-frame clones, with some not included. Of about 300,000 clones in the sample, under 90% are singletons; the top ten hold around 4%. This sequence was found in a man between 25 and 39 years old who had recovered from COVID-19. Sequencing used PBMCs or T cells enriched from blood (not recorded which). The chain has TRBV5-1 and TRBJ2-7; D remains ambiguous. For the CDR3, the DNA is TGCGCCAGCAGCTTGGTACTGAACTACGAGCAGTACTTC. Its protein product is CASSLVLNYEQYF.